This TCR beta chain was obtained from a study of T cell repertoires in cytomegalovirus infection. Study context: The public TCR beta signatures pointed to both CMV infection and matching HLA type.

MiXCR, run by TCRdb on the reads, gives a single entry per CDR3 protein. The sample consists of 50,000 to 55,000 distinct CDR3 sequences, roughly 20% of them appearing once. On this clonotype itself: Antigen specificity is unknown.

General study points: Individuals carrying CMV plus the relevant HLA were identified by cumulative frequency of public TCR beta families.

CDR3 length: 15 amino acids. The germline CDR1 and CDR2 sequences are SEHNR and FQNEAQ (reference sequence). V dropped 4 bases and J dropped 7; count of bases not matched to a gene: 7. The TCR comes from a human donor in good health (CMV status not recorded). Some clones in this sample may be carry-over from other donors' samples. Here the sequenced sample was CD8+ T cells from cultured PBMCs, taken from culture after CMV antigen stimulation. J is TRBJ1-5 and V is TRBV7-9; 10 bases map to TRBD1. CDR3 in amino acids: CASSSWTGGDQPQHF. CDR3 DNA: TGTGCCAGCAGCTCCTGGACAGGGGGGGACCAGCCCCAGCATTTT. The full variable domain, in which reference TRBV7-9 and TRBJ1-5 provide the parts outside the CDR3, is DTGVSQNPRHKITKRGQNVTFRCDPISEHNRLYWYRQTLGQGPEFLTYFQNEAQLEKSRLLSDRFSAERPKGSFSTLEIQRTEQGDSAMYLCASSSWTGGDQPQHFGDGTRLSIL.